This T cell receptor (beta chain) is from a study of blood T cell repertoires in COVID-19. Profiled with immunoSEQ multiplex PCR; TCRdb holds only in-frame clones, not every one. Among about 200,000 clones listed, around 82% were seen once. Concerning this clone: The same CDR3 can be traced to other DNA sequences in this sample.

The sample comprised peripheral blood. The source of this sequence is a woman in her forties or fifties with acute or convalescent COVID-19.

The CDR3 DNA sequence: TGTGCCAGCAGTGAACCCGGACAGGGATCCTATGGCTACACCTTC. Residues: CASSEPGQGSYGYTF. The V and J genes are TRBV6-1 and TRBJ1-2, with TRBD1 matching over 8 bases. This CDR3 comprises 15 residues. Germline CDR1 is MNHNS and CDR2 is SASEGT. Trimming removed 2 bases from V and 4 bases from J; junction bases left unmatched: 6.